This T cell receptor (beta chain) was recorded in a study of spatial heterogeneity in lung cancer. Study-level information: Fewer alpha-chain than beta-chain sequences were consistently detected. Study results and limitations: Counts of expanded alpha and beta TCRs within tumors tracked the tumor nonsynonymous mutation count.

Time point in this sample: sample taken at primary tumor resection. Via MiXCR, TCRdb re-called the 5' RACE reads, giving one row per CDR3 protein. The sample lists around 3,600 distinct CDR3 sequences; 10% to 15% were seen once. By sample fraction, this clonotype is medium-sized. What it recognizes is unknown. Its ends do not fully match the called genes, so a read error is possible. Germline loops: CDR1 SEHNR, CDR2 FQNEAQ (reference sequence). The length of the CDR3 is 17 residues. V gene TRBV7-9 combines with J gene TRBJ1-4; D uncertain. The specimen comprised lung tumor tissue, sampled at surgery. The clonotype was recovered from a female donor with early-stage non-small cell lung cancer. The CDR3 sequence is CASILESRPSTNEKLFF. In DNA, the CDR3 is TGTGCCAGCATCTTAGAATCGCGGCCCTCAACTAATGAAAAACTGTTTTTT.